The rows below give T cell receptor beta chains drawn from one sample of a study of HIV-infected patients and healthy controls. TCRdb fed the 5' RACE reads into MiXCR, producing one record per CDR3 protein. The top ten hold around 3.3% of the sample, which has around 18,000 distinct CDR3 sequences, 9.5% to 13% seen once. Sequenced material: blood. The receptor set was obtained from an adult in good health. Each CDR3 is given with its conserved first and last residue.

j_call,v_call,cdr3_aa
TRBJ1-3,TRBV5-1,CASSLGTEGNTIYF
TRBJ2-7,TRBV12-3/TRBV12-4,CASTFGTAVDRNF
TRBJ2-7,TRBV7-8,CASSLAIGTQYEQYF
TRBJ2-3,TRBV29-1,CSVGQGDDTQYF
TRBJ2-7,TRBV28,CASSWEGEQYF
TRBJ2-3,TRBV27,CASSPRTDTQYF
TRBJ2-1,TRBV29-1,CSVDGTSGWEDNEQFF
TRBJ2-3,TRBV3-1,CASSYLTSGSADTQYF
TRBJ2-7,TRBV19,CASSIGTPYYEQYF
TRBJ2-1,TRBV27,CASSPRTSGTDEQFF
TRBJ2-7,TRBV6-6,CASSYWGTGDEQYF
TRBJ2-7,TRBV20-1,CSATRMASGSYEQYF
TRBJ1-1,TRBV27,CASSLPGGAEAFF
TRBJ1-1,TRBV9,CASSVGKGLRTEAFF
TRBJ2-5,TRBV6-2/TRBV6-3,CASSPSRTGETQYF
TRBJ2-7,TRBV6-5,CASSSQGARYEQYF
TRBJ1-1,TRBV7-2,CASSLGAGLNTEAFF
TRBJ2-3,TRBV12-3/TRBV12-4,CASSPSLTGGFWDTQYF
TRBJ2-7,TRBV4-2,CASSQVPRAPYEQYF
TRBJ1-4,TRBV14,CASSQDLGTGNEKLFF
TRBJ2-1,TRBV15,CATSRDLGLADNEQFF
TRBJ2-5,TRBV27,CASSLRPAGETQYF
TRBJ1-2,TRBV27,CASRGPLDRLRTF
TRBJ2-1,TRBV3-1,CASSQEQGATYNEQFF
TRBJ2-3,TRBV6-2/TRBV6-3,CASSYGGSTDTQYF
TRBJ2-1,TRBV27,CASSLVFGGANEQFF
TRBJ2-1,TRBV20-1,CSARGVPGESYNEQFF
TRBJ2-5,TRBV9,CASSLTAPGLAGVQETQYF
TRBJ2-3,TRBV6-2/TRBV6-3,CASRRLAESDTQYF
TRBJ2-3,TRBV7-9,CASSSRLAGITDTQYF
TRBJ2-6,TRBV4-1,CASSLTTTGDSGANVLTF
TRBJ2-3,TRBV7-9,CASRRQGAVVDTQYF
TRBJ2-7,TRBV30,CAWSRQLTYEQYF
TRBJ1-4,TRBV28,CAIGGGSVLVNEKLFF
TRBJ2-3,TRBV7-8,CASSKRTSGSKDTQYF
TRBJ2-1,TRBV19,CASSTYFEQFF
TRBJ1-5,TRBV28,CASRGSNQPQHF
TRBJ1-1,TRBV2,CASTGTELWAFF
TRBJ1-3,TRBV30,CAWSVWGPGASGNTIYF
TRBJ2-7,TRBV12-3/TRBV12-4,CASSLAVKAEQYF